The 31 T cell receptor beta chains in this list originate from one sample, sequenced in a study of T-cell reconstitution after alpha-beta-depleted transplantation in children. Unique molecular identifiers were used to barcode this TCRbeta library. From the PCR reads, TCRdb called clonotypes with MiXCR, one entry per CDR3 protein. Here the sample spans 200,000 to 300,000 distinct CDR3 sequences, 12% being singletons. The material was PBMCs from the stem cell graft donor, obtained from the stem cell graft. All receptors derive from a human donor who donated a stem cell graft to a child with acute lymphoblastic leukemia.

This clonotype was found many times. The CDR3 bases are TGTGCCAGCAGCGTCGCACCTTCGGTTACCTACGAGCAGTACTTC. This encodes CASSVAPSVTYEQYF. V usage is TRBV9 and J usage is TRBJ2-7; D unresolved. Germline-derived CDR1 and CDR2 are SGDLS and YYNGEE. The V gene lost 2 bases and the J gene lost 2 bases, with 14 bases spanning the gap. There are 15 residues in the CDR3. Full variable domain (remainder filled in from reference TRBV9 and TRBJ2-7): DSGVTQTPKHLITATGQRVTLRCSPRSGDLSVYWYQQSLDQGLQFLIQYYNGEERAKGNILERFSAQQFPDLHSELNLSSLELGDSALYFCASSVAPSVTYEQYFGPGTRLTVT.

This clonotype occurred many times. The chain employs TRBV20-1 and TRBJ2-1; 10 bases match TRBD2. Germline V gene sequence: CDR1 DFQATT, CDR2 SNEGSKA (reference sequence). J lost 9 bases, V lost 0 bases, and 5 bases had no gene match. This CDR3 is built from 14 residues. The CDR3 loop reads CSARELAGSIEQFF. For the CDR3, the DNA is TGCAGTGCTAGAGAACTAGCGGGGTCGATTGAGCAGTTCTTC.

This clonotype was counted ten times or more. This rearrangement joins TRBV19 to TRBJ2-3, with D perhaps TRBD1 (6 bases). CDR3 length: 12 residues. V was clipped by 6 bases and J by 5 bases, with 9 bases between them. Germline V gene lookup returns CDR1 LNHDA and CDR2 SQIVND (reference sequence). DNA for the CDR3: TGTGCCAGTAGGTCAGGGGAAGATACGCAGTATTTT. It is translated as CASRSGEDTQYF.

The CDR3 DNA follows: TGTGCCAGCAGCTTAGTGACACCTCAAGAGACCCAGTACTTC. Amino acids: CASSLVTPQETQYF. This chain connects TRBV7-2 to TRBJ2-5; D is uncertain. Germline CDR1 and CDR2: SGHTA and FQGNSA. V dropped 1 base and J dropped 2 bases, with 8 bases sitting between them. This CDR3 is built from 14 residues.

This clonotype came up many times. J is TRBJ2-2 and V is TRBV29-1; D ambiguous. The V gene lost 4 bases and the J gene lost 0 bases, with 15 bases spanning the gap. This CDR3 has 16 residues. Germline-derived CDR1 and CDR2 are SQVTM and ANQGSEA. The CDR3 DNA reads as TGCAGCGTTGGTTCCGTGGGGAACGCGAACACCGGGGAGCTGTTTTTT. Translated, it gives CSVGSVGNANTGELFF.

This clonotype was found many times. The CDR3 bases are TGTGCCAGCAGTGCATCGAAGGGGCTAGCGGGGAGCGACGAGCAGTACTTC. It translates to CASSASKGLAGSDEQYF. The rearrangement uses TRBV12-3 or TRBV12-4 and TRBJ2-7; TRBD2 agrees at 9 bases. Germline trimming cut 5 bases from V and 5 bases from J; bases unmatched to any gene: 16. The CDR3 has 17 amino acids.

This clonotype was found many times. The chain recombines TRBV2 with TRBJ2-1; the D is unclear. Germline assignment: CDR1 SNHLY and CDR2 FYNNEI. The ends were cut back, 5 bases at V and 8 bases at J, with 13 bases in the middle. The CDR3 extends over 13 amino acids. The CDR3 loop is CASSLEGWDEQFF. The CDR3 DNA reads TGTGCCAGCAGTCTCGAAGGGTGGGATGAGCAGTTCTTC.

This clonotype was seen repeatedly, ten times or more. V and J are TRBV3-1 and TRBJ2-1; possibly TRBD1 or TRBD2 for D (5 bases each). V lost 4 bases and J 8 bases, leaving 27 bases between the germline ends. The CDR3 has 18 residues. CDR1 is LGHDT and CDR2 is YNNKEL in the germline V gene (reference sequence). CDR3 bases: TGTGCCAGCAGCCCGGGGCCAGGCGGGCTAAGGTACTCATATGAGCAGTTCTTC. This codes for CASSPGPGGLRYSYEQFF.

This chain links TRBV29-1 with TRBJ2-3; 8 nucleotides match TRBD2. The CDR3 runs to 16 residues. After removal of 7 bases from V and 0 bases from J, the junction contained 12 bases not matched to a gene. The germline gives CDR1 SQVTM, CDR2 ANQGSEA. CDR3: CSAYHSGIRSTDTQYF. In DNA form, the CDR3 reads TGCAGCGCCTACCATAGCGGGATACGTAGCACAGATACGCAGTATTTT.

This clonotype was seen many times. The J gene is TRBJ1-4, the V gene TRBV12-3 or TRBV12-4; maybe TRBD1 (5 bases). This CDR3 contains 16 residues. Trimming left V 1 base short and J 5 bases short, with 14 bases between. The CDR3: CASSLGPLRGNEKLFF. DNA of the CDR3: TGTGCCAGCAGTTTAGGGCCACTCCGGGGCAATGAAAAACTGTTTTTT.

There are many counts of this clonotype. The chain has TRBV6-2 or TRBV6-3 and TRBJ2-5; 7 bases map to TRBD2. The CDR3 extends over 15 amino acids. V gave up 7 bases and J gave up 2 bases; unmatched junction bases: 10. Germline assignment: CDR1 MNHEY and CDR2 SVGEGT. For the CDR3, the DNA is TGTGCCAGCACCCTCGGCGGGGGTTGGCAAGAGACCCAGTACTTC. Encoded protein: CASTLGGGWQETQYF.

The chain joins TRBV20-1 to TRBJ2-7, with 11 bases aligning to TRBD2. The CDR3 consists of 15 residues. CDR1 is DFQATT, CDR2 SNEGSKA, per germline (reference sequence). The ends lost 3 bases at V and 0 bases at J; junction bases unmatched: 4. CDR3 sequence: CSARGTSGGSYEQYF. The CDR3 DNA is TGCAGTGCTAGGGGGACTAGCGGAGGCTCCTACGAGCAGTACTTC.

Written as DNA, the CDR3 is TGTGCCAGGGGCCTGGGGGGGACAGATACGCAGTATTTT. As protein: CARGLGGTDTQYF. The chain joins TRBV4-2 to TRBJ2-3, with 7 bases matching TRBD2. V was pared by 9 bases and J by 3 bases, with 6 bases of the junction left unmatched. CDR1 is LGHNA, CDR2 YNFKEQ, per germline. The length of the CDR3 is 13 residues.

The chain couples TRBV3-1 to TRBJ1-2; weak D call: TRBD1 (6 bases). Germline V lookup: CDR1 LGHDT, CDR2 YNNKEL (reference sequence). V lost 1 base, J lost 7 bases, and 25 bases lay in between. The CDR3 spans 18 residues. Here the CDR3 reads CASSQGVTPDETGFGYTF. In DNA form, the CDR3 reads TGTGCCAGCAGCCAAGGCGTAACACCCGATGAAACAGGGTTTGGCTACACCTTC.

CDR3 sequence (DNA): TGCAGTGCCCGCGACCCAACTAGCGGGAGCAGTGGCGAGCAGTTCTTC. Translation: CSARDPTSGSSGEQFF. V usage is TRBV20-1 and J usage is TRBJ2-1; 11 bases are a match to TRBD2. Germline V gene sequence: CDR1 DFQATT, CDR2 SNEGSKA (reference sequence). This CDR3 is built from 16 residues. V lost 6 bases and J lost 10; bases outside the gene matches: 17.

This clonotype was detected ten times or more. This chain connects TRBV4-1 to TRBJ1-4, with D maybe TRBD1 (5 bases). Germline CDR1 MGHRA, CDR2 YSYEKL. Trimming removed 0 bases from V and 8 bases from J, with 19 bases in between. The CDR3 is made up of 17 amino acids. CDR3 residues: CASSQDVAGVRGEKLFF. The CDR3, as DNA: TGCGCCAGCAGCCAAGATGTCGCGGGGGTCCGCGGAGAAAAACTGTTTTTT.

The chain carries TRBV4-3 and TRBJ2-7; D possibly corresponds to TRBD2 (5 bases). The CDR3 consists of 13 residues. V was clipped by 0 bases and J by 5 bases, with 8 bases between them. Germline lookup yields CDR1 LGHNA and CDR2 YSLEER. CDR3 protein: CASSQDAGNEQYF. CDR3 DNA sequence: TGCGCCAGCAGCCAAGATGCCGGGAACGAGCAGTACTTC.

For the CDR3, the DNA is TGTGCCACCAGTGATGGCGCGCGCAATCAGCCCCAGCATTTT. Amino acids: CATSDGARNQPQHF. V gene TRBV24-1 combines with J gene TRBJ1-5; D is unresolved. The CDR3 covers 14 residues. Trimming shortened V by 3 bases and J by 2 bases, and 7 bases separated the two germline ends. The V gene's germline CDR1 is KGHDR and CDR2 SFDVKD.

This clonotype has a handful of counts. The V and J genes are TRBV6-1 and TRBJ2-7; D is possibly TRBD1 or TRBD2 (5 bases each). CDR1 MNHNS and CDR2 SASEGT come from the germline V gene. This CDR3 is 16 amino acids long. With 5 bases removed from V and 9 bases from J, the gap between germline ends came to 26 bases. Here the CDR3 DNA reads TGTGCCAGCAGTCCCTTTCATCCGGGGCTCAGCCGAGGGCAGTACTTC. Protein: CASSPFHPGLSRGQYF.

The sample holds one count of this clonotype. The chain links TRBV5-1 to TRBJ2-4; possibly TRBD1 or TRBD2 for D (5 bases each). V gave up 3 bases and J gave up 5 bases, with 9 bases separating them. CDR1 is SGHRS and CDR2 is YFSETQ in the germline V gene. This CDR3 region has 13 residues. This CDR3 reads CASSYGAENIQYF. The CDR3 coding sequence is TGCGCCAGCAGCTACGGGGCCGAAAACATTCAGTACTTC.

On this clonotype itself: A read error may explain this, as a much larger clone is one base away. The rearrangement joins TRBV12-3 or TRBV12-4 to TRBJ2-3; the D gene is possibly TRBD2 (7 bases). The CDR3 runs to 15 residues. The CDR3 DNA reads as TGTGCCAGCAGTTGGCGCTGGGGGGGCACAGATCCGCAGTATTTT. This gives the protein CASSWRWGGTDPQYF.

This clonotype showed up just a few times. This rearrangement joins TRBV4-2 to TRBJ2-3; 10 nucleotides agree with TRBD2. Unmatched junction bases numbered 7, after V lost 4 bases and J lost 3 bases. The CDR3 is 16 residues long. Germline CDR1 reads LGHNA; CDR2 reads YNFKEQ. The CDR3 is CASSPEVAGGTDTQYF. Here the CDR3 DNA reads TGTGCCAGCAGCCCGGAGGTAGCGGGAGGTACAGATACGCAGTATTTT.

V usage is TRBV12-3 or TRBV12-4 and J usage is TRBJ2-2; 7 nucleotides align to TRBD1. The CDR3 totals 18 residues. With V trimmed by 11 bases and J by 7 bases, 25 bases remained unmatched. CDR3 residues: CAFSLASGQATSSGELFF. The CDR3 DNA is TGTGCCTTCAGTTTAGCGTCCGGACAGGCCACTTCCAGCGGGGAGCTGTTTTTT.

This chain connects TRBV18 to TRBJ2-5; D is perhaps TRBD1 (5 bases). CDR1 and CDR2 from the germline V gene are KGHSH and LQKENI. Trimming stripped 3 bases from V and 4 bases from J, with 9 bases between. There are 13 residues in the CDR3. CDR3: CASSPSGLETQYF. For the CDR3, the DNA is TGTGCCAGCTCACCCTCAGGGTTAGAGACCCAGTACTTC. The complete variable domain, with remaining parts taken from reference TRBV18 and TRBJ2-5, reads NAGVMQNPRHLVRRRGQEARLRCSPMKGHSHVYWYRQLPEEGLKFMVYLQKENIIDESGMPKERFSAEFPKEGPSILRIQQVVRGDSAAYFCASSPSGLETQYFGPGTRLLVL.

This clonotype was observed at least ten times. This chain uses TRBV12-3 or TRBV12-4 with TRBJ1-2; D possibly corresponds to TRBD1 (6 bases). The V gene lost 5 bases and the J gene lost 5 bases, with 21 bases spanning the gap. This CDR3 has 16 residues. Here the CDR3 reads CASSLGTRGTGYGYTF. CDR3 coding DNA: TGTGCCAGCAGTCTCGGGACAAGGGGGACTGGGTATGGCTACACCTTC.

This clonotype was counted at least ten times. V and J are TRBV28 and TRBJ2-2, with D tentatively TRBD1 (5 bases). The CDR3 runs to 15 residues. Germline CDR1 is MDHEN and CDR2 is SYDVKM. V was pared by 6 bases and J by 1 base, with 12 bases between. CDR3 DNA: TGTGCCAGCAGACGTACAGGAGAGAACACCGGGGAGCTGTTTTTT. It yields the protein CASRRTGENTGELFF.

V usage is TRBV19 and J usage is TRBJ2-1; 8 bases are shared with TRBD2. The CDR3 is made up of 15 amino acids. The germline V gene has CDR1 LNHDA and CDR2 SQIVND (reference sequence). J gave up 0 bases and V 5 bases, and 3 bases lay outside the gene matches. As DNA, the CDR3 is TGTGCCAGTAGTGTCAGCGGGAGCTCCTACAATGAGCAGTTCTTC. This codes for CASSVSGSSYNEQFF.

The table lists this clonotype with many counts. This chain links TRBV29-1 with TRBJ2-1, with 8 bases identical to TRBD2. CDR1 is SQVTM, CDR2 ANQGSEA, per germline. The V segment lost 2 bases and the J segment 1 base; nucleotides outside the gene matches: 7. The CDR3 runs to 16 residues. CDR3 nucleotides: TGCAGCGTTGAAAAAAGCGGGAGATGGTCCTACAATGAGCAGTTCTTC. Its translation is CSVEKSGRWSYNEQFF.

This clonotype was seen ten or more times. The chain couples TRBV20-1 to TRBJ1-1; a possible D gene is TRBD1 (5 bases). CDR1 is DFQATT and CDR2 is SNEGSKA in the germline V gene (reference sequence). Deletions cut 2 bases from V and 4 bases from J, with 14 bases between. The CDR3 is 14 residues long. The CDR3 is CSARTRDWGTEAFF. CDR3 nucleotides: TGCAGTGCTAGAACCCGGGACTGGGGCACTGAAGCTTTCTTT.

This clonotype came up many times. This CDR3 is CASSQDLGSNEQFF. CDR3 DNA sequence: TGCGCCAGCAGCCAAGATCTAGGGTCCAATGAGCAGTTCTTC. The chain uses TRBV4-3 and TRBJ2-1, with unresolved D. This CDR3 comprises 14 residues. Trimming removed 0 bases at V and 6 bases at J, with 9 bases between. CDR1 is LGHNA and CDR2 is YSLEER in the germline V gene.

The V gene is TRBV7-2, the J gene TRBJ1-5, with unresolved D. Trimming pared 5 bases from V and 1 base from J, leaving 6 bases between. The CDR3 is 13 amino acids. The V gene's germline CDR1 is SGHTA and CDR2 FQGNSA. The CDR3 reads CASSGMSNQPQHF. In nucleotides, the CDR3 is TGTGCCAGCAGCGGAATGAGCAATCAGCCCCAGCATTTT.